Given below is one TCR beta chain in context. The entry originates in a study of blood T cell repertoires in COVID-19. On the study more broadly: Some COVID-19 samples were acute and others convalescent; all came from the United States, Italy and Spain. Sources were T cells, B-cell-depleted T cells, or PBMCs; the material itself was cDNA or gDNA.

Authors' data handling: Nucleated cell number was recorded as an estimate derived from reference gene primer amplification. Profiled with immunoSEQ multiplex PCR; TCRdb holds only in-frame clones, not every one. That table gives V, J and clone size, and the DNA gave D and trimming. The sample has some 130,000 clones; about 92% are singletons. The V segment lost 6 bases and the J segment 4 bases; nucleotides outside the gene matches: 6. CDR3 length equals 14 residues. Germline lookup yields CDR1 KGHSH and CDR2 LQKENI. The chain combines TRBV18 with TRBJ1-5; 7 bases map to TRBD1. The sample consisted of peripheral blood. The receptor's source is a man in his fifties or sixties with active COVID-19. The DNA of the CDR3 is TGTGCCAGCTCGGGACAGAATCATAATCAGCCCCAGCATTTT. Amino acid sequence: CASSGQNHNQPQHF.